This T cell receptor (beta chain) was identified during a study of blood T cells in healthy people across ages. General study results and limits: Estimates of diversity drawn from one million T cells were considered underestimates.

The use of a sample-barcoded 5' primer and a J-beta primer mix characterized a second PCR of about 7 to 12 cycles. TCRdb reprocessed the 5' RACE reads via MiXCR and lists one record per CDR3 protein. The table lists over 600,000 distinct CDR3 sequences, around 45% of them singletons, with 18% in the top ten. Note on this clonotype: As yet, its antigen is unknown.

Sequencing was performed on blood. This TCR was recovered from a man aged 80 or over in good health.

This CDR3 reads CASSPILDRGVYEQYF. The CDR3 region has the DNA TGCGCCAGCAGCCCAATCCTCGACAGGGGGGTCTACGAGCAGTACTTC. This chain uses TRBV4-1 with TRBJ2-7; 9 bases match TRBD1. The CDR3 loop spans 16 amino acids. V shed 4 bases and J 3 bases; nucleotides not matched to a gene: 10. Germline V gives CDR1 MGHRA, CDR2 YSYEKL.